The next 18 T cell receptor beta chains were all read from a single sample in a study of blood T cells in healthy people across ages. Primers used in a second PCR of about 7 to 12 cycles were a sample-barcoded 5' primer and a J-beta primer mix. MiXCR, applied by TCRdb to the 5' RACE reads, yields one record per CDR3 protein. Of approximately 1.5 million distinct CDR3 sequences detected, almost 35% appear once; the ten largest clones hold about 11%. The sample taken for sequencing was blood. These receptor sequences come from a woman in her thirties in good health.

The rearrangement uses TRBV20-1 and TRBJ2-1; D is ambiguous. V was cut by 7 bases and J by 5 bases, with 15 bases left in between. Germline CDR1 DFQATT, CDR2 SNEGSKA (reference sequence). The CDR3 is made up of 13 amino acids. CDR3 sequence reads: CSVPYMADNEQFF. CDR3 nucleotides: TGCAGTGTCCCTTACATGGCCGACAATGAGCAGTTCTTC.

CDR3 bases: TGTGCCAGCAGTCCGACCCTAAGGAGCACCGGGGAGCTGTTTTTT. It specifies CASSPTLRSTGELFF. V and J are TRBV6-5 and TRBJ2-2, with D unclear. The CDR3 spans 15 residues. The V end lost 5 bases, the J end lost 4 bases, and 14 bases lay between the germline ends. Germline CDR1 and CDR2: MNHEY and SVGAGI.

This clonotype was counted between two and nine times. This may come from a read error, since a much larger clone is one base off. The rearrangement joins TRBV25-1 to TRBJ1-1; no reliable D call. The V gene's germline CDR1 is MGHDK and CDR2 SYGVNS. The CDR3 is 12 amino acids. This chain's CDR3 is CASSNMNTGAFF. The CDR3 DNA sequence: TGTGCCAGCTCCAACATGAACACTGGAGCTTTCTTT.

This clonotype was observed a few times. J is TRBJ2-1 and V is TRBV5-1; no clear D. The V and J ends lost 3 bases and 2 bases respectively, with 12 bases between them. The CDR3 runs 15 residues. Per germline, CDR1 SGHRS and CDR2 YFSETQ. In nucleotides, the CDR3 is TGCGCCAGCAGCTATGAGGCGTTCGCCTACAATGAGCAGTTCTTC. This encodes CASSYEAFAYNEQFF.

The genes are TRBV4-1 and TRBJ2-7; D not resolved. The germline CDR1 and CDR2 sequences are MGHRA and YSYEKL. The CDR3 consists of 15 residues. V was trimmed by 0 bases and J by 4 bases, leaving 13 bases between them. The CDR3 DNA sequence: TGCGCCAGCAGCCAAGAGGGGTCCACTATGTACGAGCAGTACTTC. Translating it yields CASSQEGSTMYEQYF.

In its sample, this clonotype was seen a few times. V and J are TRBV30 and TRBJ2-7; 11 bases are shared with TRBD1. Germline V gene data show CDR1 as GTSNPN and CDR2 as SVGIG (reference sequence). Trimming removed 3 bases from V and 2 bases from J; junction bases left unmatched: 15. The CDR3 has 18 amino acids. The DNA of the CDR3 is TGTGCCTGGAGAGCTAGGACAGGGGGCGGTTCAGGTACCTACGAGCAGTACTTC. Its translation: CAWRARTGGGSGTYEQYF.

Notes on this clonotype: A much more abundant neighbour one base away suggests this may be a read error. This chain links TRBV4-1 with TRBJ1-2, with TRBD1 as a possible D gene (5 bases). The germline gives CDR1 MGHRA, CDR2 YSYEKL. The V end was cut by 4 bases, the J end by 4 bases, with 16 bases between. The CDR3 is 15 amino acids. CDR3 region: CASSPSGGWSYGYTF. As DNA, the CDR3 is TGCGCCAGCAGCCCCTCCGGGGGGTGGAGCTATGGCTACACCTTC.

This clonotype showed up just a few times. The CDR3 here is CASSVPGERMETQYF. CDR3 nucleotide sequence: TGTGCCAGCAGTGTGCCCGGGGAGCGGATGGAGACCCAGTACTTC. This sequence joins TRBV28 and TRBJ2-7, with D possibly matching TRBD2 (5 bases). The DNA end favors TRBJ2-5, so the J call may be wrong. The CDR3 has 15 amino acids. Germline V gives CDR1 MDHEN, CDR2 SYDVKM.

The CDR3 spells CASSTGTSILEQYF. DNA for the CDR3: TGTGCCAGCAGTACCGGGACTAGCATTCTCGAGCAGTACTTC. The chain is built from TRBV27 and TRBJ2-5; TRBD2 aligns across 9 bases. Near its end, the DNA agrees better with TRBJ2-7, so the J call may be wrong. Germline CDR1 and CDR2: MNHEY and SMNVEV (reference sequence). The CDR3 runs to 14 residues.

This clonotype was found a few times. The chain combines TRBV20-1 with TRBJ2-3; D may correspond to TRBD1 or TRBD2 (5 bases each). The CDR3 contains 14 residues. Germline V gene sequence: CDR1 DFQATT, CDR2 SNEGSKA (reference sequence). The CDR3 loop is CSLNGTKETDTQYF. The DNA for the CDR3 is TGCAGCCTCAACGGGACGAAAGAGACAGATACGCAGTATTTT.

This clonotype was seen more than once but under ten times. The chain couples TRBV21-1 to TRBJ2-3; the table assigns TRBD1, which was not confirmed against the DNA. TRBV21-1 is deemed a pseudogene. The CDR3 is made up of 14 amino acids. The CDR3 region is CASIRTGVTDTQYF. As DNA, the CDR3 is TGTGCCAGCATAAGGACAGGGGTCACAGATACGCAGTATTTT.

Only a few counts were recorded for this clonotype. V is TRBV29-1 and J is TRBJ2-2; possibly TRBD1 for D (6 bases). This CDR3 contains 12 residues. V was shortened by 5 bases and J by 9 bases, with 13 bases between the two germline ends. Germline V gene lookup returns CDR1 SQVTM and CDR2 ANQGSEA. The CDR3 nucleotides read TGCAGCGTTACCAGGGGAAACTGGGAGCTGTTTTTT. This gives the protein CSVTRGNWELFF.

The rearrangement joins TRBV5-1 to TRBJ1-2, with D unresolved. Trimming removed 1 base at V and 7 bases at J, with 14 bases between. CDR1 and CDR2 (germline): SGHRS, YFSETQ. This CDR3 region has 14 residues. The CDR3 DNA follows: TGCGCCAGCAGCTTGATAGGTACGGGCTTTGGCTACACCTTC. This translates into CASSLIGTGFGYTF.

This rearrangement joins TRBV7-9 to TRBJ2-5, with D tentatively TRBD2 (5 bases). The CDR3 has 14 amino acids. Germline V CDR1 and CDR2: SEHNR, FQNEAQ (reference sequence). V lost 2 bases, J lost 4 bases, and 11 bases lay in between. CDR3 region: CASSLLAGLETQYF. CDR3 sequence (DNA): TGTGCCAGCAGCTTATTGGCGGGCTTAGAGACCCAGTACTTC.

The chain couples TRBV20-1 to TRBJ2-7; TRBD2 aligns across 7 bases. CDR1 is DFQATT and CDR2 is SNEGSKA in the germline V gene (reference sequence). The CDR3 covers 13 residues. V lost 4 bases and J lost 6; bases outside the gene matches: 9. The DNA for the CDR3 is TGCAGTGCTATGAGCGGGGCTCCTCCCGAGCAGTACTTC. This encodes CSAMSGAPPEQYF.

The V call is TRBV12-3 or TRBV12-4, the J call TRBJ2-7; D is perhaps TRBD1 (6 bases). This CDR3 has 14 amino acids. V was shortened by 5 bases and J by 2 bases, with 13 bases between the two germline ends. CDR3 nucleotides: TGTGCCAGCAGTCCCCGACAGGATCCCTACGAGCAGTACTTC. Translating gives CASSPRQDPYEQYF.

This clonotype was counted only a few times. The CDR3 DNA sequence: TGTGCCAGCAGTTTATCTTCCAGCGGCTACGAGCAGTACTTC. Its translation is CASSLSSSGYEQYF. The chain couples TRBV12-3 or TRBV12-4 to TRBJ2-7; maybe TRBD2 (5 bases). The CDR3 extends over 14 amino acids. V lost 2 bases and J lost 3, with 11 bases in between.

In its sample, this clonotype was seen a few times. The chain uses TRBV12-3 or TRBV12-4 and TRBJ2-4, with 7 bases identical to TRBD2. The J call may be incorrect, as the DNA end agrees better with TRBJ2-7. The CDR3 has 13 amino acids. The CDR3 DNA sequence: TGTGCCAGCAGTCGGGCGGGGGTCTACGAGCAGTACTTC. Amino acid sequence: CASSRAGVYEQYF.